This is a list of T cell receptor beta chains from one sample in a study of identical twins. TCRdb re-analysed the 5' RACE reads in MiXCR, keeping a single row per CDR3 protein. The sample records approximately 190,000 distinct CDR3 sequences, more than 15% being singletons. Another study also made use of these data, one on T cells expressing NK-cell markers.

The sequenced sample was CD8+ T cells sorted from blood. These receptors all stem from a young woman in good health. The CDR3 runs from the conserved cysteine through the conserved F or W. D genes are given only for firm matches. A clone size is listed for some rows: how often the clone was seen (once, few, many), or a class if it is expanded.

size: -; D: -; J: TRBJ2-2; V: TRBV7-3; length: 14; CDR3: CASSLTSSSGELFF; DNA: TGTGCCAGCAGCTTAACTAGTAGCTCCGGGGAGCTGTTTTTT
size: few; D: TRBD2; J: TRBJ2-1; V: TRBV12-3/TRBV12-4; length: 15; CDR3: CASSFVTSGANEQFF; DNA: TGTGCCAGCAGTTTTGTAACTAGCGGGGCTAATGAGCAGTTCTTC
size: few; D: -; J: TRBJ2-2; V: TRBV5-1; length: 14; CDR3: CASSFDRDTGELFF; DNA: TGCGCCAGCAGCTTCGATCGGGACACCGGGGAGCTGTTTTTT
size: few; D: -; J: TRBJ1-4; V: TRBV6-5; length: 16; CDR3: CASSYLLKGRDEKLFF; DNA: TGTGCCAGCAGTTACTTACTCAAGGGACGGGATGAAAAACTGTTTTTT
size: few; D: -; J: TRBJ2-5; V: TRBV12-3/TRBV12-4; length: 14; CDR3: CASSLGTGRETQYF; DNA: TGTGCCAGCAGTTTAGGTACGGGGCGAGAGACCCAGTACTTC
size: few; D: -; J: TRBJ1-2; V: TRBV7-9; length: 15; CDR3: CASSLAGLYTGGYTF; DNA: TGTGCCAGCAGCTTAGCCGGGTTATACACTGGTGGCTACACCTTC
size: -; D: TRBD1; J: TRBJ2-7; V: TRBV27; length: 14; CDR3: CASSSRQGQAEQYF; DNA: TGTGCCAGCAGTTCACGACAGGGACAGGCCGAGCAGTACTTC
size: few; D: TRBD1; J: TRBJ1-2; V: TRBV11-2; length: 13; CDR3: CASSPRTGGGYTF; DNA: TGTGCCAGCAGTCCCCGGACAGGGGGAGGCTACACCTTC
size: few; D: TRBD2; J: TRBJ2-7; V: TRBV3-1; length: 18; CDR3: CASSQGEGLAGVSYEQYF; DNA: TGTGCCAGCAGCCAAGGGGAAGGACTAGCGGGGGTCTCCTACGAGCAGTACTTC
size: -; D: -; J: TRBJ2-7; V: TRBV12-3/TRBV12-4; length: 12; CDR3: CASSPVANEQYF; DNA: TGTGCCAGCAGTCCCGTCGCGAACGAGCAGTACTTC
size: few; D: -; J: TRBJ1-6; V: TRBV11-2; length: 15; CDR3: CASSSNRPRISPLHF; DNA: TGTGCCAGCAGCTCGAATAGACCAAGGATTTCACCCCTCCACTTT
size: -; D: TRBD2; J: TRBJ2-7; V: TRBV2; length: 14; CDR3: CASPGSGRAPEQYF; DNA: TGTGCCTCCCCAGGGAGCGGGAGGGCGCCGGAGCAGTACTTC
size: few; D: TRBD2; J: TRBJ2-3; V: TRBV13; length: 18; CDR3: CASSEGIGAGGPTDTQYF; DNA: TGTGCCAGCAGCGAAGGGATCGGCGCGGGGGGACCCACAGATACGCAGTATTTT
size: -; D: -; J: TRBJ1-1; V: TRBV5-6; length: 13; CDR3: CASSLMGGPEAFF; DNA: TGTGCCAGCAGCTTGATGGGAGGCCCTGAAGCTTTCTTT
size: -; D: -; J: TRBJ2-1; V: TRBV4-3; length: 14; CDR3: CASSQVLDYNEQFF; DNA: TGCGCCAGCAGCCAAGTCCTCGACTACAATGAGCAGTTCTTC
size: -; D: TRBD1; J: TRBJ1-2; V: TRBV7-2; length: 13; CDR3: CASSLLGTGDYTF; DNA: TGTGCCAGCAGCCTCCTGGGGACAGGCGATTACACCTTC
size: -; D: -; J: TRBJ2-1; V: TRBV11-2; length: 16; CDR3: CASSPPFSHSYNEQFF; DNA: TGTGCCAGCAGCCCCCCCTTTAGCCATTCCTACAATGAGCAGTTCTTC
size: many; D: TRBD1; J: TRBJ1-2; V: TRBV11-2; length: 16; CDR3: CASSSIPGGSGYGYTF; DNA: TGTGCCAGCAGCTCAATCCCAGGGGGTAGCGGCTATGGCTACACCTTC
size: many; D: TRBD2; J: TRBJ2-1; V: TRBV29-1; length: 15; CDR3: CSVEDWEGVYNEQFF; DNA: TGCAGCGTTGAAGACTGGGAGGGAGTCTACAATGAGCAGTTCTTC
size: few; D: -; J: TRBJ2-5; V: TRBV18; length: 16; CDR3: CASSLSAGDSQETQYF; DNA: TGTGCCAGCTCACTGTCCGCCGGGGACTCCCAAGAGACCCAGTACTTC
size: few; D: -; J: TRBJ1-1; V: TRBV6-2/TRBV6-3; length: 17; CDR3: CASSYDYRGDLNTEAFF; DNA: TGTGCCAGCAGTTACGATTATAGAGGCGATCTGAACACTGAAGCTTTCTTT
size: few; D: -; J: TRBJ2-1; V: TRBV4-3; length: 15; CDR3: CASSRTLSSYNEQFF; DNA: TGCGCCAGCAGCCGCACCCTTAGCTCCTACAATGAGCAGTTCTTC
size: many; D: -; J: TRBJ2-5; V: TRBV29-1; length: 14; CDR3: CSLQLPGFGETQYF; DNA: TGCAGCTTACAGCTCCCGGGATTCGGGGAGACCCAGTACTTC
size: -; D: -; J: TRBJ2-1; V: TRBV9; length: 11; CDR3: CATGGYNEQFF; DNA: TGTGCCACTGGGGGTTACAATGAGCAGTTCTTC
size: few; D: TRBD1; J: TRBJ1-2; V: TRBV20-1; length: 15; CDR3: CSALREGQGGYGYTF; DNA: TGCAGTGCTCTTCGCGAAGGACAGGGCGGATATGGCTACACCTTC
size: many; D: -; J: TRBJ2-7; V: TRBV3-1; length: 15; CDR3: CASSDAGPGTYEQYF; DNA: TGTGCCAGCAGCGACGCGGGACCCGGGACCTACGAGCAGTACTTC
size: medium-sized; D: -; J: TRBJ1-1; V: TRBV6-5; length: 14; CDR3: CASSYSDLNTEAFF; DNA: TGTGCCAGCAGTTACTCGGACCTAAACACTGAAGCTTTCTTT
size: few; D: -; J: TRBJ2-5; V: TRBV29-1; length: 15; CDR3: CSVLDWEEKQETQYF; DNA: TGCAGCGTTTTGGACTGGGAGGAGAAACAAGAGACCCAGTACTTC
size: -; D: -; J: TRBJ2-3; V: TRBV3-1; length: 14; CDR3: CASSQLRDTDTQYF; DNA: TGTGCCAGCAGCCAATTAAGGGACACAGATACGCAGTATTTT
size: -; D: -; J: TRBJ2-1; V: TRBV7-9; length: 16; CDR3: CASSPAGFSSYNEQFF; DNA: TGTGCCAGCAGTCCTGCGGGCTTTAGCTCCTACAATGAGCAGTTCTTC
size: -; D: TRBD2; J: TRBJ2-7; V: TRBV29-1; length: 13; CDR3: CSAQAGASYEQYF; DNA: TGCAGCGCCCAAGCGGGAGCTTCCTACGAGCAGTACTTC
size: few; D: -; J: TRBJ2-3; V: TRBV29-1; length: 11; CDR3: CSVGGRDPSSF; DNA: TGCAGCGTTGGGGGACGGGACCCCTCGTCCTTT
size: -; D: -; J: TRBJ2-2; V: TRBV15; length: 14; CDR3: CATSPRTDTGELFF; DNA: TGTGCCACCAGCCCCAGGACGGACACCGGGGAGCTGTTTTTT
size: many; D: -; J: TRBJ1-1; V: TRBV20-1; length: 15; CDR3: CSARGGTVENTEAFF; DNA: TGCAGTGCTAGAGGGGGGACCGTTGAGAACACTGAAGCTTTCTTT